The 27 T cell receptor beta chains presented below share a single source sample, sequenced in a study of blood T cell repertoires in COVID-19. TCRdb keeps only in-frame clones here, not all; method: immunoSEQ multiplex PCR. Altogether about 240,000 clones are present, approximately 90% being singletons, with the ten largest covering about 2.5%. The specimen was PBMCs or T cells enriched from blood (not recorded which). The receptors were sampled from a woman in her thirties with acute COVID-19.

CDR3 bases: TGCGCCAGCAGCCAAGACCATTTTACAGCCCAATATGGCTACACCTTC. Amino acids: CASSQDHFTAQYGYTF. The chain links TRBV4-1 to TRBJ1-2; D not certain. The germline V and J ends were trimmed by 0 bases and 5 bases, with 16 bases remaining between them. In germline, CDR1 is MGHRA, CDR2 YSYEKL. This CDR3 is built from 16 residues.

The chain joins TRBV5-5 to TRBJ1-1, with D tentatively TRBD1 (5 bases). Per the germline V gene, CDR1 is SGHKS and CDR2 is YYEKEE (reference sequence). V was pared by 4 bases and J by 6 bases, with 13 bases between. The CDR3 length is 13 residues. The DNA of the CDR3 is TGTGCCAGCAGCGTGCTGTGGGGGGCTGAAGCTTTCTTT. Translated: CASSVLWGAEAFF.

The V gene is TRBV9, the J gene TRBJ2-3; 11 bases map to TRBD2. V was clipped by 0 bases and J by 3 bases; unmatched bases: 6. Germline V gives CDR1 SGDLS, CDR2 YYNGEE. This CDR3 is 17 amino acids long. The DNA for the CDR3 is TGTGCCAGCAGCGTAGACGGTAGCGGGGGGGCTACAGATACGCAGTATTTT. It translates to CASSVDGSGGATDTQYF. The whole variable domain, remainder taken from reference TRBV9 and TRBJ2-3, is DSGVTQTPKHLITATGQRVTLRCSPRSGDLSVYWYQQSLDQGLQFLIQYYNGEERAKGNILERFSAQQFPDLHSELNLSSLELGDSALYFCASSVDGSGGATDTQYFGPGTRLTVL.

The CDR3 loop is CASSPGQPNSYEQYF. The CDR3 region has the DNA TGCGCCAGCAGTCCGGGACAGCCGAACTCCTACGAGCAGTACTTC. The chain couples TRBV5-1 to TRBJ2-7, with 7 bases lining up with TRBD1. Germline V lookup: CDR1 SGHRS, CDR2 YFSETQ. The J segment lost 0 bases and the V segment lost 5 bases, leaving 8 bases of the junction unmatched. This CDR3 spans 15 amino acids.

The chain is built from TRBV27 and TRBJ1-1, with TRBD1 identical over 7 bases. Germline values: CDR1 MNHEY, CDR2 SMNVEV (reference sequence). Trimming at V came to 5 bases and at J to 5 bases, leaving 5 bases not matched to a gene. The CDR3 is 13 amino acids. CDR3 in DNA: TGTGCCAGCAGTCTACAGGGGAATACTGAAGCTTTCTTT. Its protein product is CASSLQGNTEAFF.

This clone was detected a few times. This chain links TRBV3-1 (or the pseudogene TRBV3-2) with TRBJ2-7; 8 nucleotides align to TRBD1. Looked up from germline, CDR1 is LGHDT and CDR2 is YNNKEL (reference sequence). V lost 5 bases, J lost 5 bases, and 8 bases stayed unmatched. The CDR3 is made up of 14 amino acids. The CDR3 DNA reads as TGTGCCAGCAGCAAGGACAGGGACGTTGACGAGCAGTACTTC. It is translated as CASSKDRDVDEQYF.

The CDR3 DNA reads as TGTGCCAGCAGCCCACGGGACAGGACCTACGAGCAGTACTTC. As protein: CASSPRDRTYEQYF. The gene calls are TRBV11-2 and TRBJ2-7; 8 bases fit TRBD1. The germline V gene encodes CDR1 SGHAT and CDR2 FQNNGV. The CDR3 is 14 residues long. V gave up 5 bases and J gave up 2 bases; unmatched junction bases: 5.

V is TRBV7-8 and J is TRBJ1-1; no clear D gene. The germline gives CDR1 SGHVS, CDR2 FQNEAQ. Trimming took 0 bases from V and 6 from J, leaving 17 bases between them. The length of the CDR3 is 16 residues. CDR3 bases: TGTGCCAGCAGCTTAGCGCGGACTCAGGTGGAGTCTGAAGCTTTCTTT. It encodes CASSLARTQVESEAFF.

The CDR3 DNA reads as TGTGCCAGCAGCCCGAATTTCGGGTCGGCTAACTATGGCTACACCTTC. Translation gives CASSPNFGSANYGYTF. The rearrangement joins TRBV3-1 (or the pseudogene TRBV3-2) to TRBJ1-2; D uncertain. CDR1 LGHDT and CDR2 YNNKEL come from the germline V gene (reference sequence). Trimming left V 4 bases short and J 0 bases short, with 15 bases between. The CDR3 consists of 16 residues.

This clone is a singleton in its sample. The genes are TRBV11-1 and TRBJ2-7, with a tentative D call TRBD1 (6 bases). Germline assignment: CDR1 SGHAT and CDR2 FQDESV (reference sequence). Trimming removed 3 bases at V and 0 bases at J, with 9 bases between. The CDR3 totals 14 residues. CDR3 sequence (DNA): TGTGCCAGCAGCTTTGGGACATTCTCCTACGAGCAGTACTTC. Translation: CASSFGTFSYEQYF.

The CDR3 coding sequence is TGTGCCAGCAGTTTACCAGGGAGGGAGGCTTTCTTT. Residues: CASSLPGREAFF. V usage is TRBV27 and J usage is TRBJ1-1; perhaps TRBD1 as D (5 bases). Germline CDR1 is MNHEY and CDR2 is SMNVEV (reference sequence). This CDR3 has 12 residues. V lost 2 bases and J 11 bases, leaving 12 bases between the germline ends.

The J gene is TRBJ1-2, the V gene TRBV29-1, with a possible D match to TRBD1 (6 bases). The V gene lost 7 bases and the J gene lost 2 bases, with 14 bases spanning the gap. Germline V gene sequence: CDR1 SQVTM, CDR2 ANQGSEA. This CDR3 is 13 amino acids long. This chain's CDR3 is CSGAAGANYGYTF. DNA for the CDR3: TGCAGCGGGGCCGCGGGGGCGAACTATGGCTACACCTTC.

This rearrangement joins TRBV4-1 to TRBJ2-5, with D possibly matching TRBD2 (5 bases). The CDR3 is made up of 15 amino acids. Germline CDR1 reads MGHRA; CDR2 reads YSYEKL. With 1 base removed from V and 5 bases from J, the gap between germline ends came to 14 bases. The CDR3 spells CASSQVTRAWETQYF. DNA of the CDR3: TGCGCCAGCAGCCAAGTTACGCGGGCCTGGGAGACCCAGTACTTC.

The CDR3 here is CASSPLAGANNEQFF. CDR3 DNA sequence: TGTGCCAGCAGTCCCCTAGCGGGGGCCAACAATGAGCAGTTCTTC. The chain uses TRBV6-5 and TRBJ2-1, with 10 bases that match TRBD2. The junction had 6 bases not matched to a gene; V was cut back by 5 bases and J by 5 bases. Germline lookup yields CDR1 MNHEY and CDR2 SVGAGI. The CDR3 covers 15 residues.

This clone was seen a handful of times. The V call is TRBV7-9, the J call TRBJ2-7; D may be TRBD1 (6 bases). Trimming took 0 bases from V and 3 from J, leaving 15 bases between them. The CDR3 has 16 residues. Germline lookup yields CDR1 SEHNR and CDR2 FQNEAQ (reference sequence). The chain's CDR3 is CASSLATGTQYYEQYF. In DNA form, the CDR3 reads TGTGCCAGCAGCTTAGCTACCGGGACACAATACTACGAGCAGTACTTC.

The rearrangement joins TRBV13 to TRBJ2-7; no reliable D call. Trimming took 0 bases from V and 3 from J, leaving 12 bases between them. The CDR3 has 15 residues. Germline V gene data show CDR1 as PRHDT and CDR2 as FYEKMQ (reference sequence). CDR3 nucleotide sequence: TGTGCCAGCAGCTTAGGGCAGGCAGGCAACTACGAGCAGTACTTC. It is translated as CASSLGQAGNYEQYF. The full variable domain, in which reference TRBV13 and TRBJ2-7 provide the parts outside the CDR3, is AAGVIQSPRHLIKEKRETATLKCYPIPRHDTVYWYQQGPGQDPQFLISFYEKMQSDKGSIPDRFSAQQFSDYHSELNMSSLELGDSALYFCASSLGQAGNYEQYFGPGTRLTVT.

The rearrangement joins TRBV5-1 to TRBJ2-2; possibly TRBD2 for D (6 bases). This CDR3 contains 14 residues. Trimming took off 3 bases at V and 3 bases at J, with 9 bases between the two ends. The germline gives CDR1 SGHRS, CDR2 YFSETQ. CDR3 in amino acids: CASSYGTYTGELFF. CDR3 DNA sequence: TGCGCCAGCAGCTACGGGACTTACACCGGGGAGCTGTTTTTT.

The gene calls are TRBV4-1 and TRBJ2-1; perhaps TRBD2 as D (5 bases). Per germline, CDR1 MGHRA and CDR2 YSYEKL. This CDR3 contains 13 residues. V was clipped by 1 base and J by 8 bases, with 9 bases between them. CDR3 residues: CASSQARRYEQFF. The CDR3 DNA sequence: TGCGCCAGCAGCCAAGCGAGGAGGTATGAGCAGTTCTTC.

Here the CDR3 reads CASSHPGGWETEAFF. Written as DNA, the CDR3 is TGTGCCAGTAGCCACCCAGGGGGCTGGGAAACTGAAGCTTTCTTT. The chain employs TRBV19 and TRBJ1-1; the match to TRBD1 covers 8 bases. The germline V gene encodes CDR1 LNHDA and CDR2 SQIVND (reference sequence). The CDR3 is 15 residues long. With 6 bases clipped from V and 5 bases from J, the junction kept 11 bases outside the gene matches.

The chain uses TRBV4-1 and TRBJ1-6; no firm D call. Germline V gene sequence: CDR1 MGHRA, CDR2 YSYEKL. The CDR3 has 13 residues. Deletions cut 6 bases from V and 4 bases from J, with 7 bases between. CDR3 sequence reads: CASRREYNSPLHF. CDR3 nucleotide sequence: TGCGCCAGCAGAAGAGAATATAATTCACCCCTCCACTTT.

This sequence joins TRBV14 and TRBJ2-7, with 7 positions matching TRBD2. The germline gives CDR1 SGHDN, CDR2 FVKESK. This CDR3 comprises 15 residues. Trimming at V came to 1 base and at J to 7 bases, leaving 10 bases not matched to a gene. The chain's CDR3 is CASSQVRTPGGEQYF. DNA for the CDR3: TGTGCCAGCAGCCAAGTCAGGACACCCGGGGGGGAGCAGTACTTC.

Concerning this clone itself: This specimen includes other DNA sequences encoding the same CDR3. The chain links TRBV18 to TRBJ2-3; unclear D gene. The CDR3 covers 13 residues. Germline V gene lookup returns CDR1 KGHSH and CDR2 LQKENI. V lost 3 bases and J lost 2, with 6 bases in between. The DNA for the CDR3 is TGTGCCAGCTCACCCCCCTTCACAGATACGCAGTATTTT. Its protein is CASSPPFTDTQYF.

The chain joins TRBV6-6 to TRBJ2-7, with TRBD2 identical over 9 bases. CDR1 and CDR2 from the germline V gene are MNHNY and SVGAGI (reference sequence). This CDR3 has 12 residues. Trimming removed 6 bases from V and 8 bases from J; junction bases left unmatched: 5. The CDR3 DNA is TGTGCCAGCAGCCTCGCGGGGGGGCAGCAGTACTTC. Translation: CASSLAGGQQYF.

In its sample, this clone was seen many times. V and J are TRBV29-1 and TRBJ1-2, with D tentatively TRBD1 (5 bases). In germline, CDR1 is SQVTM, CDR2 ANQGSEA. Between the trimmed V and J ends, which lost 3 bases and 5 bases, there was a span of 10 bases. CDR3 length: 12 amino acids. The CDR3 coding sequence is TGCAGCGTTGATCGGGGGAATTATGGCTACACCTTC. As protein: CSVDRGNYGYTF. The whole variable domain, filled in from reference TRBV29-1 and TRBJ1-2, reads SAVISQKPSRDICQRGTSLTIQCQVDSQVTMMFWYRQQPGQSLTLIATANQGSEATYESGFVIDKFPISRPNLTFSTLTVSNMSPEDSSIYLCSVDRGNYGYTFGSGTRLTVV.

V and J are TRBV15 and TRBJ1-5; 8 positions agree with TRBD1. Germline V lookup: CDR1 LNHNV, CDR2 YYDKDF (reference sequence). This CDR3 has 17 amino acids. J was trimmed by 6 bases and V by 1 base; bases with no gene match: 11. In DNA, the CDR3 is TGTGCCACCAGCAGAGCTCCACCGGACAGGGCGGCTCAGCCCCAGCATTTT. Its translation is CATSRAPPDRAAQPQHF.

The rearrangement uses TRBV19 and TRBJ1-5; the match to TRBD1 covers 7 bases. Unmatched junction bases numbered 5, after V lost 1 base and J lost 2 bases. The V gene's germline CDR1 is LNHDA and CDR2 SQIVND (reference sequence). This CDR3 has 16 amino acids. The CDR3 sequence: CASSIGRDSRNQPQHF. The CDR3 DNA reads TGTGCCAGTAGTATAGGCCGGGACAGTCGCAATCAGCCCCAGCATTTT.

The CDR3 is CASGQGRGEKLFF. The CDR3 DNA follows: TGTGCCAGCGGACAGGGAAGGGGGGAAAAACTGTTTTTT. The J gene is TRBJ1-4, the V gene TRBV6-5; TRBD1 matches at 8 bases. V lost 8 bases and J lost 8; bases outside the gene matches: 7. The CDR3 runs to 13 residues. CDR1 is MNHEY, CDR2 SVGAGI, per germline.